These T cell receptor beta chains were read from a single sample in a study of blood T cell repertoires in COVID-19. Measured with immunoSEQ multiplex PCR; TCRdb has only the in-frame clones, and not every one. The sample has about 80,000 clones, around 88% seen once; the top ten hold around 7%. Sequencing used peripheral blood. The receptors stem from a woman of 80 years or more with acute or convalescent COVID-19. Both conserved end residues are part of each CDR3. D genes are given only for firm matches. Clone size is shown for a subset of rows, as once, few, many or a class of expanded clone.

>TRBJ2-3|TRBV28|NA|NA
TGTGCCAGCAGTTTAGCGGTGGGTACGCAGTATTTT
CASSLAVGTQYF
>TRBJ2-7|TRBV7-8|NA|NA
TGTGCCAGCAGCACAGGGTTGTACGAGCAGTACTTC
CASSTGLYEQYF
>TRBJ2-1|TRBV7-3|NA|NA
TGTGCCAGCAGCTTAAGGCTAGCTCGGGAGCAGTTCTTC
CASSLRLAREQFF
>TRBJ2-3|TRBV6-2/TRBV6-3|TRBD2|NA
TGTGCCAGCAGCTTTAGCGGGGGGGTAGATACGCAGTATTTT
CASSFSGGVDTQYF
>TRBJ1-2|TRBV13|NA|NA
TGTGCCAGCAGCCCTAGAGCTCTGGCTTGGAGCTATGGCTACACCTTC
CASSPRALAWSYGYTF
>TRBJ1-4|TRBV18|TRBD1|NA
TGTGCCAGCTCACCCTCAATGGTTGGGACAGGGGGAGGCGAAAAACTGTTTTTT
CASSPSMVGTGGGEKLFF
>TRBJ1-3|TRBV7-6|TRBD1|NA
TGTGCCAGCAGCTACGGACAGGGGGTAGGAAACACCATATATTTT
CASSYGQGVGNTIYF
>TRBJ1-2|TRBV18|TRBD1|NA
TGTGCCAGCACCCCTCTGACAGGGGGAACCTATGGCTACACCTTC
CASTPLTGGTYGYTF
>TRBJ1-5|TRBV6-1|NA|NA
TGTGCCAGCAGTGAAGGGGCCCCTCAGCCCCAGCATTTT
CASSEGAPQPQHF
>TRBJ2-1|TRBV19|TRBD1|NA
TGTGCCAGTAGTCGGACAGGGGGCTTAGGTGAGCAGTTCTTC
CASSRTGGLGEQFF
>TRBJ2-1|TRBV27|NA|NA
TGTGCCAGCACCTTGGGACTCGGGAGCGATGAGCAGTTCTTC
CASTLGLGSDEQFF
>TRBJ1-2|TRBV28|NA|few
TGTGCCAGCAGTTCCACCAGGGCGCCGGGCTATGGCTACACCTTC
CASSSTRAPGYGYTF
>TRBJ2-5|TRBV10-2|TRBD1|few
TGCGCCAGCAGTGCTCGACAGGGGGCAGAGACCCAGTACTTC
CASSARQGAETQYF
>TRBJ1-2|TRBV28|NA|NA
TGTGCCAGCAGTCGGGATGTCAACTATGGCTACACCTTC
CASSRDVNYGYTF
>TRBJ2-5|TRBV4-1|TRBD2|NA
TGCGCCAGCAGCCAAGGGGATAGCGGGGGAGGTAGGGAGACCCAGTACTTC
CASSQGDSGGGRETQYF
>TRBJ2-2|TRBV7-3|NA|once
TGTGCCAGCAGCTCCTCGACGGGGGCCGGGGAGCTGTTTTTT
CASSSSTGAGELFF
>TRBJ1-4|TRBV18|TRBD1|NA
TGTGCCAGCTCACCCGACAGGGGCGAAAAACTGTTTTTT
CASSPDRGEKLFF
>TRBJ1-2|TRBV21-1|NA|NA
TGTGCCAGCAGCAGTGGAGGGTACTATGGCTACACCTTC
CASSSGGYYGYTF
>TRBJ2-7|TRBV5-1|TRBD2|NA
TGCGCCAGCAGCTCGATTCCGGGACTAGCGTCCCGATACGAGCAGTACTTC
CASSSIPGLASRYEQYF
>TRBJ1-2|TRBV29-1|TRBD1|NA
TGCAGCGTTAGGACAGGGGATGGCTACACCTTC
CSVRTGDGYTF
>TRBJ1-1|TRBV6-5|NA|once
TGTGCCAGCAGTTACTCGGGAGGTGGATTCACTGAAGCTTTCTTT
CASSYSGGGFTEAFF
>TRBJ2-5|TRBV5-6|NA|NA
TGTGCCAGCAGCTACTTCTCGATTGAAGAGACCCAGTACTTC
CASSYFSIEETQYF
>TRBJ2-5|TRBV7-6|NA|few
TGTGCCAGCAGCTCAGACGGGGGGCTGGAGACCCAGTACTTC
CASSSDGGLETQYF
>TRBJ2-1|TRBV5-4|TRBD2|once
TGTGCCAGCAGCTTTCTTGGGACTAGCGCTTACAATGAGCAGTTCTTC
CASSFLGTSAYNEQFF
>TRBJ1-4|TRBV30|TRBD1|NA
TGTGCATCGGACAGGGGTGGCGAAAAACTGTTTTTT
CASDRGGEKLFF
>TRBJ1-2|TRBV6-5|NA|once
TGTGCCAGCAGTTTGACGGACAGTTCCTATGGCTACACCTTC
CASSLTDSSYGYTF
>TRBJ1-4|TRBV7-9|NA|once
TGTGCCAGCAGCTTAGGGACAGCTGAAAATGAAAAACTGTTTTTT
CASSLGTAENEKLFF
>TRBJ2-6|TRBV7-2|NA|NA
TGTGCCAGCAGACTGGGCGGGACTGGGGCCAACGTCCTGACTTTC
CASRLGGTGANVLTF
>TRBJ1-6|TRBV3-1/TRBV3-2|NA|NA
TGTGCCAGCAGACAAGAGGCCCAGGGAGGTTCACCCCTCCACTTT
CASRQEAQGGSPLHF
>TRBJ1-3|TRBV10-3|TRBD1|few
TGTGCCATCAAGAAGGGACAGGCAAGCTCTGGAAACACCATATATTTT
CAIKKGQASSGNTIYF
>TRBJ1-1|TRBV11-2|NA|NA
TGTGCCAGCAGCTTAGTCCGGGGGGCCACTGAAGCTTTCTTT
CASSLVRGATEAFF
>TRBJ1-5|TRBV3-1/TRBV3-2|NA|NA
TGTGCCAGCAGCCAAGCCTGGGGGGGACCCCAGCATTTT
CASSQAWGGPQHF
>TRBJ1-1|TRBV7-2|NA|NA
TGTGCCAGCAGCGCCTACCGAGGGACTGAAGCTTTCTTT
CASSAYRGTEAFF
>TRBJ2-7|TRBV6-1|NA|once
TGTGCCAGCAGTGAGGGGATGGGCGGGCTTAGGACCTACGAGCAGTACTTC
CASSEGMGGLRTYEQYF
>TRBJ2-1|TRBV6-5|NA|NA
TGTGCCAGCAGTTACTCGAGAGGGCGTCCCAACAATGAGCAGTTCTTC
CASSYSRGRPNNEQFF
>TRBJ2-1|TRBV5-6|TRBD2|NA
TGTGCCAGCAGCTTGACTCCTCGGGGGGTTTCTGAGCAGTTCTTC
CASSLTPRGVSEQFF
>TRBJ1-1|TRBV30|NA|NA
TGTGCCTGGAGTGTTGCAGGGAACACTGAAGCTTTCTTT
CAWSVAGNTEAFF
>TRBJ2-6|TRBV9|NA|NA
TGTGCCAGCAGCGTAGGGGGAGGCACCAGCTCTGGGGCCAACGTCCTGACTTTC
CASSVGGGTSSGANVLTF
>TRBJ1-5|TRBV24-1|NA|NA
TGTGCCACCGTCGAGGGTTTCCCCAATCAGCCCCAGCATTTT
CATVEGFPNQPQHF
>TRBJ1-2|TRBV15|NA|NA
TGTGCCACCAGCAGAGATGACAGCGACGTCTATGGCTACACCTTC
CATSRDDSDVYGYTF
>TRBJ2-1|TRBV6-2/TRBV6-3|TRBD1|NA
TGTGCCAGCAGTGCTACGGGACAGGGATTGAATGAGCAGTTCTTC
CASSATGQGLNEQFF
>TRBJ2-7|TRBV27|NA|few
TGTGCCAGCGCCGCCAGGCCCGCCTACGAGCAGTACTTC
CASAARPAYEQYF
>TRBJ1-2|TRBV18|NA|NA
TGTGCCAGCTCCCCGGCGGGGTATGGCTACACCTTC
CASSPAGYGYTF
>TRBJ2-5|TRBV25-1|NA|NA
TGTGCCAGCAGTGAAGGTGAGGGCCGACGCCAAGAGACCCAGTACTTC
CASSEGEGRRQETQYF
>TRBJ2-3|TRBV3-1/TRBV3-2|NA|NA
TGTGCCAGCAGCCAAATAGCGGATAGCACAGATACGCAGTATTTT
CASSQIADSTDTQYF
>TRBJ2-1|TRBV18|TRBD1|NA
TGTGCCAGCTCAAAAGGGCAGGGGGTGGTCAATGAGCAGTTCTTC
CASSKGQGVVNEQFF
>TRBJ2-1|TRBV3-1/TRBV3-2|TRBD2|NA
TGTGCCAGCAGCCAAGAAAGGGGGACTAGCGGGCGAGCCGGTCACAATGAGCAGTTCTTC
CASSQERGTSGRAGHNEQFF
>TRBJ1-6|TRBV14|NA|NA
TGTGCCAGCAGCCAAGCATGGGGGGGGAATTCACCCCTCCACTTT
CASSQAWGGNSPLHF
>TRBJ1-6|TRBV4-3|NA|NA
TGCGCCAGCAGCCCTCAACCGAGCTCCTATAATTCACCCCTCCACTTT
CASSPQPSSYNSPLHF
>TRBJ2-5|TRBV19|TRBD2|NA
TGTGCCACCTATAGCGGGGGCGGAGAGACCCAGTACTTC
CATYSGGGETQYF
>TRBJ2-2|TRBV5-6|TRBD1|NA
TGTGCCAGCAGCCCCGAATCAGGGGGCTCCGGGGAGCTGTTTTTT
CASSPESGGSGELFF
>TRBJ1-2|TRBV2|TRBD1|NA
TGTGCCAGCAGTGATACAGGGGTCAACTATGGCTACACCTTC
CASSDTGVNYGYTF
>TRBJ2-2|TRBV6-5|NA|NA
TGTGCCAGCAGTCCCGACAGCACCGGGGAGCTGTTTTTT
CASSPDSTGELFF
>TRBJ1-2|TRBV12-3/TRBV12-4|NA|NA
TGTGCCAGCAGTTTAAACCCGGGGGACGGCTACACCTTC
CASSLNPGDGYTF
>TRBJ1-2|TRBV4-2|NA|NA
TGTGCCAGCAGCCAAGGAGGTGGGGGGATGATGGGCTACACCTTC
CASSQGGGGMMGYTF